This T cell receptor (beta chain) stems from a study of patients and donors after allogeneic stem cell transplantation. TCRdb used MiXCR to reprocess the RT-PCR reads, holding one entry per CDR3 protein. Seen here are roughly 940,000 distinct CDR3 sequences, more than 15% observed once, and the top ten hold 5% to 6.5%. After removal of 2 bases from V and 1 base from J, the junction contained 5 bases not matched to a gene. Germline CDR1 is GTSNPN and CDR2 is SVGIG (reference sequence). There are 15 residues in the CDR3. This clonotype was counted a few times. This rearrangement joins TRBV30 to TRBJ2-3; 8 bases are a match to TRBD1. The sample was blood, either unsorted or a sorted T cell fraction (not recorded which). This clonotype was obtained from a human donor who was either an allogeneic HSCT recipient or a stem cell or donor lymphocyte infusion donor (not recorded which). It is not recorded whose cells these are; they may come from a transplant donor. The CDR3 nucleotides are TGTGCCTGGAGTCCGGGACAGGTCCGCACAGATACGCAGTATTTT. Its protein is CAWSPGQVRTDTQYF.